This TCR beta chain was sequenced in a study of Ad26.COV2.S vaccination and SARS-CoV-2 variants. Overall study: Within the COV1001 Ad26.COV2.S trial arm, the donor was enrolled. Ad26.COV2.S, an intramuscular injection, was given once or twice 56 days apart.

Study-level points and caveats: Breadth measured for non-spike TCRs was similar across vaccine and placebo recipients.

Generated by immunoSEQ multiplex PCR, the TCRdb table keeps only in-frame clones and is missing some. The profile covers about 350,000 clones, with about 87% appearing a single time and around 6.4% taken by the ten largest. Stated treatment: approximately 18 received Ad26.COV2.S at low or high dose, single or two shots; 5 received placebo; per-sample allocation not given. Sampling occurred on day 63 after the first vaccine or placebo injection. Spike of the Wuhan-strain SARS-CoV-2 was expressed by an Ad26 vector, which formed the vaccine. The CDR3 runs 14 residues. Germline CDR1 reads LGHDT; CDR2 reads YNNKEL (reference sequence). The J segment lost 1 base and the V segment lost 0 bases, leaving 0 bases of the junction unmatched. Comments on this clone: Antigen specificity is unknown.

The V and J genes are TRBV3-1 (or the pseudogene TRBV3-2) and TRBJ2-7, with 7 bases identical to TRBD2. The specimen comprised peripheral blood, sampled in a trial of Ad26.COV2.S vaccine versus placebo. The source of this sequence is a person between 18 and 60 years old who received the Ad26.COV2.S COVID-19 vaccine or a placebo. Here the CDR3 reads CASSQEGGSYEQYF. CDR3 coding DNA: TGTGCCAGCAGCCAAGAGGGGGGGTCCTACGAGCAGTACTTC.